Listed below are T cell receptor beta chains from one sample, sequenced in a study of blood T cell repertoires in COVID-19. Sequencing was performed with immunoSEQ multiplex PCR; in TCRdb, only in-frame clones are kept and a portion is missing. The repertoire includes almost 55,000 clones, around 84% of them detected once, and roughly 2.7% sits in the top ten. The sample was peripheral blood. The receptors derive from a middle-aged man with acute or convalescent COVID-19. Each CDR3 is given with its conserved first and last residue. The D gene is left open where the match is weak. Rows give clone size only sometimes, using once, few, many, or a class for an expanded clone.

J gene	clone size	D gene	V gene	CDR3 DNA	CDR3 protein
TRBJ2-1	once	TRBD2	TRBV2	TGTGCCAGCAGTATAGCGGGGGGGCGTCGGAATGAGCAGTTCTTC	CASSIAGGRRNEQFF
TRBJ2-3	NA	NA	TRBV9	TGTGCCAGCAGCCGTAGCGCCCTGGACACAGATACGCAGTATTTT	CASSRSALDTDTQYF
TRBJ1-2	NA	TRBD1	TRBV28	TGTGCCAGCAGTGGCCGGGACAGGGTCTATGGCTACACCTTC	CASSGRDRVYGYTF
TRBJ2-1	NA	TRBD2	TRBV27	TGTGCCAGCAGCCCGCTGGGGGGGTCCTACAATGAGCAGTTCTTC	CASSPLGGSYNEQFF
TRBJ2-7	NA	NA	TRBV5-4	TGTGCCAGCAGCTTGGTAGGGAGCTCCTACGAGCAGTACTTC	CASSLVGSSYEQYF
TRBJ2-6	NA	NA	TRBV5-4	TGTGCCAGCAGCCCTATGGGGGCGGCTGGGGCCAACGTCCTGACTTTC	CASSPMGAAGANVLTF
TRBJ2-3	once	NA	TRBV29-1	TGCAGCGTTGAAGTTCAGGGCACAGATACGCAGTATTTT	CSVEVQGTDTQYF
TRBJ2-3	NA	TRBD1	TRBV2	TGTGCCAGCAGTAAGGACAGGGGGCACGCAGATACGCAGTATTTT	CASSKDRGHADTQYF
TRBJ2-1	NA	TRBD2	TRBV5-1	TGCGCCAGCGGGCTAGCGGGAGATGGTAATGAGCAGTTCTTC	CASGLAGDGNEQFF
TRBJ2-7	NA	TRBD1	TRBV7-2	TGTGCCAGCAGCGAACCGGGACAGGGTAGCTCCTACGAGCAGTACTTC	CASSEPGQGSSYEQYF
TRBJ2-2	once	TRBD2	TRBV27	TGTGCCAGCAGTTTCCCGGGACTAGCGGGAGGGCACGGCACCGGGGAGCTGTTTTTT	CASSFPGLAGGHGTGELFF
TRBJ1-5	once	NA	TRBV15	TGTGCCACCAGCAGAGATCCAGGGCCAGGGCAGCCCCAGCATTTT	CATSRDPGPGQPQHF
TRBJ1-1	few	NA	TRBV7-2	TGTGCCAGCACACATCAGGTCCATGGGAACACTGAAGCTTTCTTT	CASTHQVHGNTEAFF
TRBJ2-2	once	TRBD2	TRBV4-2	TGTGCCAGCAGCCACTCTAGCGGGGGGACCCCCACCGGGGAGCTGTTTTTT	CASSHSSGGTPTGELFF
TRBJ1-2	NA	TRBD1	TRBV28	TGTGCCAGCAGGGTACAGGGGTCCTATGGCTACACCTTC	CASRVQGSYGYTF
TRBJ2-3	NA	NA	TRBV5-1	TGCGCCAGCAGCTTGGCTCAGGGAGGAACAGATACGCAGTATTTT	CASSLAQGGTDTQYF
TRBJ2-7	NA	TRBD1	TRBV27	TGTGCCAGCAGTCTGACAGGGACCTACGAGCAGTACTTC	CASSLTGTYEQYF
TRBJ2-3	NA	NA	TRBV30	TGTGCCTGGAACCCCCCACTTAGTAGAGATACGCAGTATTTT	CAWNPPLSRDTQYF
TRBJ1-4	NA	NA	TRBV27	TGTGCCAGCGGTCCCCCTAGGTCTAATGAAAAACTGTTTTTT	CASGPPRSNEKLFF
TRBJ2-1	NA	TRBD2	TRBV2	TGTGCCAGCAGTTTCAGCGGGAGGAACAATGAGCAGTTCTTC	CASSFSGRNNEQFF
TRBJ2-7	few	TRBD1	TRBV5-1	TGCGCCAGCAGCTTGGATGGGGGACAGGGTATCTACGAGCAGTACTTC	CASSLDGGQGIYEQYF
TRBJ2-5	NA	NA	TRBV15	TGTGCCACAGCATCCCGGCAAGAGACCCAGTACTTC	CATASRQETQYF
TRBJ2-7	once	NA	TRBV10-3	TGTGCCATCAGTGAGTCGCTTGCGGGAACCTACGAGCAGTACTTC	CAISESLAGTYEQYF
TRBJ1-2	NA	NA	TRBV27	TGTGCCAGCAGTTTATCCGGGGGGGGAGGGTATGGCTACACCTTC	CASSLSGGGGYGYTF
TRBJ2-2	NA	TRBD1	TRBV7-3	TGTGCCAGCAGCCCCTCGGACAGGGGGGGATCCGGGGAGCTGTTTTTT	CASSPSDRGGSGELFF
TRBJ2-2	NA	TRBD2	TRBV2	TGTGCCAGCAGTATTGGACTAGCTGGAACGAGCGGGGAGCTGTTTTTT	CASSIGLAGTSGELFF
TRBJ2-5	NA	NA	TRBV3-1/TRBV3-2	TGTGCCAGCAGCCCCGTGAGGGTAGCCGAGACCCAGTACTTC	CASSPVRVAETQYF
TRBJ1-2	once	NA	TRBV6-5	TGTGCCAGCAGTTACGGGACAAACTATGGCTACACCTTC	CASSYGTNYGYTF
TRBJ1-2	NA	TRBD1	TRBV9	TGTGCCAGCAGCCCCTGGACAGGGGCCTATGGCTACACCTTC	CASSPWTGAYGYTF
TRBJ2-1	NA	NA	TRBV19	TGTGCCAGTAGCAGTGCCATTACCAGCTACAATGAGCAGTTCTTC	CASSSAITSYNEQFF
TRBJ2-7	NA	NA	TRBV11-2	TGTGCCAGCAGGTCCATGGGGGGGGCGGGGTCCGGGACGCTCTACGAGCAGTACTTC	CASRSMGGAGSGTLYEQYF
TRBJ1-6	NA	NA	TRBV9	TGTGCCAGCAGCGTAGAAGGGGTCACTTATAATTCACCCCTCCACTTT	CASSVEGVTYNSPLHF
TRBJ2-6	NA	NA	TRBV27	TGTGCCAGCCAACCGGGACACGGCCTCTCTGGGGCCAACGTCCTGACTTTC	CASQPGHGLSGANVLTF
TRBJ2-1	NA	TRBD2	TRBV5-1	TGCGCCAGCAGCTTTTCTCCCGGGACTAGCGGGAGTCGGACCTACAATGAGCAGTTCTTC	CASSFSPGTSGSRTYNEQFF
TRBJ1-1	NA	NA	TRBV18	TGTGCCAGCTCACCAAGGGAGGTTCAGAACACTGAAGCTTTCTTT	CASSPREVQNTEAFF
TRBJ2-3	NA	TRBD2	TRBV6-1	TGTGCCAGCAGTGAAGTGGGATTCGGGAGACTAGCGGGATTTGATACGCAGTATTTT	CASSEVGFGRLAGFDTQYF
TRBJ1-5	NA	NA	TRBV15	TGTGCCACCAGCATCACTGGGGATTCAGGGTCCTCTCCCCAGCATTTT	CATSITGDSGSSPQHF
TRBJ2-5	NA	TRBD2	TRBV5-6	TGTGCCAGCAGCTCTAGCGGGGGGGCTCAAGAGACCCAGTACTTC	CASSSSGGAQETQYF
TRBJ1-5	NA	TRBD1	TRBV24-1	TGTGCCACCAGGGGGTCGTGGGGACAGGTTGTTATTTTCAATCAGCCCCAGCATTTT	CATRGSWGQVVIFNQPQHF
TRBJ2-3	NA	NA	TRBV27	TGTGCCAGCAGTTCCTATAGCGGACCCCCGAGGGATACGCAGTATTTT	CASSSYSGPPRDTQYF
TRBJ1-2	NA	NA	TRBV23-1	TGCGCCAGCAGTCCAACAGCAGGTAACTATGGCTACACCTTC	CASSPTAGNYGYTF
TRBJ1-2	NA	TRBD1	TRBV10-2	TGCGCCAGCAGTAGGATTAATCCGGGACAGGGGGCGGGTGGCTACACCTTC	CASSRINPGQGAGGYTF
TRBJ2-7	few	NA	TRBV7-2	TGTGCCAGCAGCTTAAGCCCCGATCTCCTCTCCTACGAGCAGTACTTC	CASSLSPDLLSYEQYF
TRBJ1-4	NA	TRBD1	TRBV6-5	TGTGCCAGCAGTACTGAACAGGGGATGGGTGAAAAACTGTTTTTT	CASSTEQGMGEKLFF
TRBJ2-7	NA	NA	TRBV4-1	TGCGCCAGCAGCCAAGATCGGGGGAGCTACGAGCAGTACTTC	CASSQDRGSYEQYF
TRBJ1-4	NA	TRBD1	TRBV2	TGTGCCAGCAGGTTGACAGGGTTAGGCGAAAAACTGTTTTTT	CASRLTGLGEKLFF